The source of this TCR beta chain is a study of T cells in Graves' hyperthyroidism and ophthalmopathy (dated by TCRdb to the late 2010s). About the study as a whole: Peripheral blood samples were taken at initial diagnosis, before any treatment was given. A discovery cohort of fewer than 110 patients, roughly 43 with Graves' ophthalmopathy and about 58 with stable Graves' hyperthyroidism, was used to find distinguishing TCR V-J signatures. Whether ophthalmopathy could be predicted prospectively was tested in an independent validation cohort made up of 18 to 20 hyperthyroidism patients plus 17 patients who later progressed to ophthalmopathy. The 100 discovery patients were randomly split 7:3 into training and test sets. In addition, the study compared T-cell repertoires in thyroid tissue and in blood from about 6 Graves' hyperthyroidism patients. After sampling, hyperthyroidism patients received methimazole starting at 30 mg daily, and ophthalmopathy patients received high-dose intravenous methylprednisolone. According to the paper, TCR Vbeta CDR3 sequencing was carried out on around 140 peripheral blood samples, which came from more than 40 ophthalmopathy, 75 to 80 hyperthyroidism and approximately 17 progressor patients.

The germline V gene gives CDR1 as KGHSH and CDR2 as LQKENI. The trim is 3 bases for V and 7 bases for J, with a gap of 13 bases between the germline ends. The CDR3 runs 14 residues from the cysteine to the phenylalanine. CDR3 DNA is the only sequence kept; it has 42 bases, read in frame from the first base. This clonotype was picked up many times. It has no known antigen specificity. The sample holds no much larger clone one base away, and base qualities are not on file. Ophthalmopathy patients had moderately to severely active disease, Clinical Activity Score of at least 3, NOSPECS grade of at least 4, and duration under 3 months. Any patient with an uncontrolled infection, another autoimmune disease, pregnancy or lactation was excluded. Diagnoses relied on clinical symptoms, serum thyroxine and TRAb, thyroid ultrasound and orbital computed tomography. PBMCs were separated from over 9 ml of fresh peripheral blood using Ficoll-Paque density gradient centrifugation. Total RNA was extracted with Trizol reagent, and quality was checked on an Agilent 2100 Bioanalyzer.

General conclusions and limits of the study: No statistical method was used to set the sample size in advance, and investigators knew the group allocation. A model built on a 13 V-J signature distinguished ophthalmopathy from stable hyperthyroidism, reaching roughly 88% sensitivity and about 81% specificity in cross-validation and 80%/75% in testing. In validation, progression to ophthalmopathy was predicted by the model with more than 65% sensitivity and roughly 72% specificity, a median of about 6.8 months before onset. Blood samples also contained most of the expanded thyroid clonotypes (frequency above 0.001), which suggests that blood repertoires may reflect thyroid immune responses.

The TCR beta CDR3 regions were amplified from the RNA transcripts. The first round of RT-PCR for the TCR CDR3 was performed with the HTBI primer set and the Qiagen OneStep RT-PCR kit. The libraries were constructed in a second round of multiplex PCR and then size-selected and purified. Sequencing of the libraries was done on an Illumina HiSeq2000 using paired-end 100 bp reads. In the original analysis: Raw data were processed with SOAPnuke, discarding reads with adapters, uncalled bases, mean Phred below 15, or no exact constant-primer or identifier match. High-quality paired reads were merged with COPE v1.2.5, and unique nucleotide sequences were defined as clonotypes. MiTCR v1.1 was used to align clonotypes to the IMGT TRBV, TRBD and TRBJ reference segments. Analysis was restricted to V-J combinations with a frequency above 0.0001, which covered about 99% of repertoires. The TCS score was defined as the ratio of F50 (clonal expansion) to E x V (chaos), calculated using BLOSUM62-based TCRdist between CDR3 peptides within each V-J. Welch's t-statistics and random forest reduced around 510 V-J features to under 15, which were used in a naive Bayes classifier (R e1071). Starting from the raw public reads, TCRdb applied fastp trimming at Q25, assembled clones with MiXCR and retained in-frame beta chains. Every CDR3 protein is listed once, alongside the most common genes and DNA of its rows. TCRdb, rather than the study authors, made the V and J calls. This sample gives approximately 690,000 distinct CDR3 sequences in total; about 15% of them show up just once. The biggest ten clones account for around 12% of the sample.

The material sequenced was blood. The TCR sequence derives from a woman aged 45-60 years with Graves' ophthalmopathy. Rearrangement joined TRBV18 to TRBJ2-1, with no D gene named confidently. CDR3 region: CASSPSMVWNEQFF. The DNA sequence follows: TGTGCCAGCTCACCCTCGATGGTTTGGAATGAGCAGTTCTTC. The entire variable domain, with the stretches around the CDR3 drawn from the reference TRBV18 and TRBJ2-1 proteins, is NAGVMQNPRHLVRRRGQEARLRCSPMKGHSHVYWYRQLPEEGLKFMVYLQKENIIDESGMPKERFSAEFPKEGPSILRIQQVVRGDSAAYFCASSPSMVWNEQFFGPGTRLTVL.